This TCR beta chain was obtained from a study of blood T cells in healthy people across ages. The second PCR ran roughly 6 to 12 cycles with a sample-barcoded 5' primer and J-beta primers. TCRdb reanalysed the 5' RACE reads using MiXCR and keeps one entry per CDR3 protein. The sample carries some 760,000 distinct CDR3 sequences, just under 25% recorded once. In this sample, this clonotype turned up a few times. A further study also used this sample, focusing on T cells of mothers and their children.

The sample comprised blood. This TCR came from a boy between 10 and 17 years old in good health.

The CDR3 DNA reads TGTGCCAGCAGTTCAAGATTCACAGATACGCAGTATTTT. Translating gives CASSSRFTDTQYF. This rearrangement joins TRBV28 to TRBJ2-3; unclear D gene. The V and J ends lost 4 bases and 2 bases respectively, with 7 bases between them. CDR1 is MDHEN and CDR2 is SYDVKM in the germline V gene. This CDR3 comprises 13 residues.